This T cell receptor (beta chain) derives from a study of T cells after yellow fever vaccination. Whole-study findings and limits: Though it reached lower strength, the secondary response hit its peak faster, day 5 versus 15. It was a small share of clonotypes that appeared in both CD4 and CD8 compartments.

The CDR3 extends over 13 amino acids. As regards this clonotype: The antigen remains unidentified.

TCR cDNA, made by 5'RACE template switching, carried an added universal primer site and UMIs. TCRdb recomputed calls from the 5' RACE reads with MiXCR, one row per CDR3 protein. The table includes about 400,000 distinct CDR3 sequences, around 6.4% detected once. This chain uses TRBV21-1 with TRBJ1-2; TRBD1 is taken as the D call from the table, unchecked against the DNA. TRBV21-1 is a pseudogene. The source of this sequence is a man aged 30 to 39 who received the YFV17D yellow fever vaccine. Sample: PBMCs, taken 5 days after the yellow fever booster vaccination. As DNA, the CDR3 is TGTGCCAGCAGCCCCGGGCTCCTGTATGGCTACACCTTC. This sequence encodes CASSPGLLYGYTF.